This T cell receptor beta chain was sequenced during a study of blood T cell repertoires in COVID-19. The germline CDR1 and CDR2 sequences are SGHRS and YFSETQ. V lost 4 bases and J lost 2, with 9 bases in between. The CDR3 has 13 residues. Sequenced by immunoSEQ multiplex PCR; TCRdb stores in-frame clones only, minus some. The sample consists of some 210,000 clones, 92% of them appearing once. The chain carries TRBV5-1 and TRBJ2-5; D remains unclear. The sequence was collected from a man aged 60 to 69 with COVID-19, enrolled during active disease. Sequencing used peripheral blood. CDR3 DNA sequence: TGCGCCAGCAGCCGGTTACCTCAAGAGACCCAGTACTTC. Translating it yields CASSRLPQETQYF.